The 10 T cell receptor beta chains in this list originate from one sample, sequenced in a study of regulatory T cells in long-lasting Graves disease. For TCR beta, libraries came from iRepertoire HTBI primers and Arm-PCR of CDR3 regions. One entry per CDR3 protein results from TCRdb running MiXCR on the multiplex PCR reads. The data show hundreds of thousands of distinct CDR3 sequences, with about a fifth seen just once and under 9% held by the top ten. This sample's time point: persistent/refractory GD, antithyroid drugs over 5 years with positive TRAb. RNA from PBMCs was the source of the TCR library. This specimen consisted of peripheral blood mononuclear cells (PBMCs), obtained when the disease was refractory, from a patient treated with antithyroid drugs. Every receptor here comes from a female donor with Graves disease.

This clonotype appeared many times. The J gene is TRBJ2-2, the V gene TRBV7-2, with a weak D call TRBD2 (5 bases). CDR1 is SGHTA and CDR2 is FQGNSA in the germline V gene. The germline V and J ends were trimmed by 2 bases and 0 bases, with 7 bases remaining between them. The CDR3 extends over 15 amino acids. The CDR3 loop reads CASSLRGPNTGELFF. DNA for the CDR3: TGTGCCAGCAGCTTACGAGGGCCGAACACCGGGGAGCTGTTTTTT. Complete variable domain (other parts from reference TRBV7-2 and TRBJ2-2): GAGVSQSPSNKVTEKGKDVELRCDPISGHTALYWYRQSLGQGLEFLIYFQGNSAPDKSGLPSDRFSAERTGGSVSTLTIQRTQQEDSAVYLCASSLRGPNTGELFFGEGSRLTVL.

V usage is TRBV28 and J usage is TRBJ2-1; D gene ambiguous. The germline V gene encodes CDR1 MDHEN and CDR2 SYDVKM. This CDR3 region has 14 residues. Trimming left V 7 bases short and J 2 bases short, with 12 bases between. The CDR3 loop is CASTSANTYNEQFF. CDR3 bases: TGTGCCAGCACCTCAGCTAATACCTACAATGAGCAGTTCTTC.

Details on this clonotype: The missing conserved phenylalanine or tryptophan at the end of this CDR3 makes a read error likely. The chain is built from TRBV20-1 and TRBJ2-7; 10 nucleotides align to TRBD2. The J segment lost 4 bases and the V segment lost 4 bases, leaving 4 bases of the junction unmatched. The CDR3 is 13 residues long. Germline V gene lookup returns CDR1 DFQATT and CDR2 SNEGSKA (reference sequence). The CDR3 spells CSATSGSNYEQYS. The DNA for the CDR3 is TGCAGTGCTACTAGCGGGAGCAATTACGAGCAGTACTCC.

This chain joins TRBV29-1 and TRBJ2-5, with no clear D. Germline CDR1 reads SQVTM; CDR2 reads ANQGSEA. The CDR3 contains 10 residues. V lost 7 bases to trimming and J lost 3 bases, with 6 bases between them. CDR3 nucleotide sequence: TGCAGCGCCGAGGAAGAGACCCAGTACTTC. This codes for CSAEEETQYF.

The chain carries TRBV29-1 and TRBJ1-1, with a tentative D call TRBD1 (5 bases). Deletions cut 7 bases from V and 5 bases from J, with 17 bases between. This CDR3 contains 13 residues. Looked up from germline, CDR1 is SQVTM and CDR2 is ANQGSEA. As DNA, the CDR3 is TGCAGCGGAAGGACAAAGAGTAGTACTGAAGCTTTCTTT. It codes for CSGRTKSSTEAFF.

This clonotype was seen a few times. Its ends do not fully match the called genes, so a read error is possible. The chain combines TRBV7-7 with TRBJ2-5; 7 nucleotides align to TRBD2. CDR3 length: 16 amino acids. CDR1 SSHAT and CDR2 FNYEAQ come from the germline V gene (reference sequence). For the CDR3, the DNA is TGTGCTAGCAGCCCAACGGCTAGCGGAGGAGGGAAGACCCAGTACTTC. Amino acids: CASSPTASGGGKTQYF.

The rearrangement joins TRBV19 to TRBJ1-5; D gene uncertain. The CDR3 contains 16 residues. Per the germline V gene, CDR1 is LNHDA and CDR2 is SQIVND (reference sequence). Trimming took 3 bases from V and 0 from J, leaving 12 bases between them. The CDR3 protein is CASSMGRTYSNQPQHF. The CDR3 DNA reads TGTGCCAGTAGTATGGGCAGAACCTATAGCAATCAGCCCCAGCATTTT.

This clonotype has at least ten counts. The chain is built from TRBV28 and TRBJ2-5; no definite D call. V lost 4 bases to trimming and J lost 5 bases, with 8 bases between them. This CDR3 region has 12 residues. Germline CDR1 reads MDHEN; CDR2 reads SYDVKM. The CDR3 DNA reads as TGTGCCAGCAGTTCCGCCCTGGAGACCCAGTACTTC. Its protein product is CASSSALETQYF. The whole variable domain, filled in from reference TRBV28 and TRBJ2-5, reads DVKVTQSSRYLVKRTGEKVFLECVQDMDHENMFWYRQDPGLGLRLIYFSYDVKMKEKGDIPEGYSVSREKKERFSLILESASTNQTSMYLCASSSALETQYFGPGTRLLVL.

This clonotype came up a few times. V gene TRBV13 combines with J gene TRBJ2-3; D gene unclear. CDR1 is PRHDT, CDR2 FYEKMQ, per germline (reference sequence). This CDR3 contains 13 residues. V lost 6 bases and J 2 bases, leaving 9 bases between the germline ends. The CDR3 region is CASSPQITDTQYF. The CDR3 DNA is TGTGCCAGCAGTCCTCAAATCACAGATACGCAGTATTTT.

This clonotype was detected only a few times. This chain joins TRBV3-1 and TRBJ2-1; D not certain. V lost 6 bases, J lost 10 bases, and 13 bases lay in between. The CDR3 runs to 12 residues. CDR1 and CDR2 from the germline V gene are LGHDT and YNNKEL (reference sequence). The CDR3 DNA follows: TGTGCCAGCAGTCCTATTGGTGGGGAGCAGTTCTTC. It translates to CASSPIGGEQFF.